These 4 T cell receptor beta chains share one sample of origin, sequenced in a study of identical twins. One entry per CDR3 protein results from TCRdb running MiXCR on the 5' RACE reads. The sample carries some 250,000 distinct CDR3 sequences, 6% to 7% recorded once. These data were likewise used in another study, on T cells expressing NK-cell markers.

Sequencing input: CD8+ T cells sorted from blood. The receptor set was obtained from a woman between 18 and 30 years old in good health.

In this sample, this clonotype turned up a few times. CDR3 protein: CASRITEAFF. In DNA form, the CDR3 reads TGTGCCAGCCGAATCACTGAAGCTTTCTTT. The rearrangement joins TRBV6-1 to TRBJ1-1; D is unresolved. The V gene's germline CDR1 is MNHNS and CDR2 SASEGT. The CDR3 contains 10 residues. Trimming cost V 8 bases and J 4 bases, with 5 bases left between them.

This clonotype was recorded many times. CDR3 bases: TGTGCCATCAGTCCAGGAGACAGGGGATTTAACACTGAAGCTTTCTTT. Protein sequence: CAISPGDRGFNTEAFF. The V call is TRBV10-3, the J call TRBJ1-1; 8 bases fit TRBD1. Germline CDR1 reads ENHRY; CDR2 reads SYGVKD. The CDR3 loop spans 16 amino acids. After removal of 5 bases from V and 2 bases from J, the junction contained 10 bases not matched to a gene.

This clonotype showed up just a few times. This chain connects TRBV3-1 to TRBJ2-7, with 10 bases aligning to TRBD2. Germline CDR1 LGHDT, CDR2 YNNKEL (reference sequence). Unmatched junction bases numbered 0, after V lost 0 bases and J lost 4 bases. This CDR3 comprises 14 residues. The CDR3 nucleotides are TGTGCCAGCAGCCAAGAACTAGCGGGATACGAGCAGTACTTC. Amino acids: CASSQELAGYEQYF.

This clonotype has a handful of counts. The chain carries TRBV5-1 and TRBJ2-4, with a weak D call TRBD1 (6 bases). V was clipped by 5 bases and J by 5 bases, with 8 bases between them. CDR3 length: 12 amino acids. CDR1 is SGHRS, CDR2 YFSETQ, per germline. The CDR3 here is CASRDSQNIQYF. The CDR3 DNA follows: TGCGCCAGCAGGGACAGCCAAAACATTCAGTACTTC.